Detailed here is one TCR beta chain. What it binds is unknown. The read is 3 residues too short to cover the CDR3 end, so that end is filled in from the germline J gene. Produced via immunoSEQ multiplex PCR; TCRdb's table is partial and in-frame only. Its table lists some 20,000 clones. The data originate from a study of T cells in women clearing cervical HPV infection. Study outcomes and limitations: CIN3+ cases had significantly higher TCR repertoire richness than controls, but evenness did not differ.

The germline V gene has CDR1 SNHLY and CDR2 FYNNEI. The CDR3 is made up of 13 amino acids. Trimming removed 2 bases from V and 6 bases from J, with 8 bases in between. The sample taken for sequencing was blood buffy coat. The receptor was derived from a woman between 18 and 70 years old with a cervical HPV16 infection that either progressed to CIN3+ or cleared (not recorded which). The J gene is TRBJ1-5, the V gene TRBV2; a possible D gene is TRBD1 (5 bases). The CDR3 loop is CASSERGGQPQHF. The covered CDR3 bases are TGTGCCAGCAGTGAAAGGGGAGGTCAGCCC.